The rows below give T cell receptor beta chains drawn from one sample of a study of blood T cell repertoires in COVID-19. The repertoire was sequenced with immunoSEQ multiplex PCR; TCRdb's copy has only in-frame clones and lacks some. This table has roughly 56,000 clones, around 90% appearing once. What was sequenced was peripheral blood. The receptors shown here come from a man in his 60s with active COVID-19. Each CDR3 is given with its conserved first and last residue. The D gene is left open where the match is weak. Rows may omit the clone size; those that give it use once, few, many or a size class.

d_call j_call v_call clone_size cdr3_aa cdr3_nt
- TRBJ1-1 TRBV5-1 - CASSPGSLTEAFF TGCGCCAGCAGCCCCGGGTCACTCACTGAAGCTTTCTTT
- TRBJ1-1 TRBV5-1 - CAGEGVLNTEAFF TGCGCCGGGGAAGGGGTTTTGAACACTGAAGCTTTCTTT
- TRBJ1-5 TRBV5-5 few CASSISRETMQPQHF TGTGCCAGCTCGATATCCAGGGAAACGATGCAGCCCCAGCATTTT
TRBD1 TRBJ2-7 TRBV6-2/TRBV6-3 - CASSYRLDRLSSYEQYF TGTGCCAGCAGTTACCGACTGGACAGGCTTAGCTCCTACGAGCAGTACTTC
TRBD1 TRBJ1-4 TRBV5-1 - CASSLDQGAKEKLFF TGCGCCAGCAGCTTGGACCAGGGGGCAAAAGAAAAACTGTTTTTT
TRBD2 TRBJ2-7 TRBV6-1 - CASSDNYGLAGYEQYF TGTGCCAGCAGTGACAATTACGGACTAGCGGGATACGAGCAGTACTTC
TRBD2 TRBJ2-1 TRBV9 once CGGDEQFF TGCGGGGGGGATGAGCAGTTCTTC
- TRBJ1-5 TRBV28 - CASSFGSGNQPQHF TGTGCCAGCAGTTTCGGTTCGGGCAATCAGCCCCAGCATTTT
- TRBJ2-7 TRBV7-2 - CASRKETSSEQYF TGTGCCAGCAGGAAAGAGACTAGTTCCGAGCAGTACTTC
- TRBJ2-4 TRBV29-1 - CSVEAGGGVKNIQYF TGCAGCGTTGAGGCCGGCGGCGGGGTTAAAAACATTCAGTACTTC
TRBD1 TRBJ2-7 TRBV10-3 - CAISRQGSYEQYF TGTGCCATCAGCCGACAGGGGTCATACGAGCAGTACTTC
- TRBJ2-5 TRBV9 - CASSLDSDFGETQYF TGTGCCAGCAGCCTGGACAGCGATTTTGGGGAGACCCAGTACTTC
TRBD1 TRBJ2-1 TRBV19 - CASRPGTAYNEQFF TGTGCCAGTAGGCCCGGGACAGCCTACAATGAGCAGTTCTTC
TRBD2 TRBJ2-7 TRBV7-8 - CASSPASGGVGEQYF TGTGCCAGCAGCCCAGCCAGCGGGGGTGTCGGAGAGCAGTACTTC
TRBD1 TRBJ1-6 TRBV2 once CASSQGQGSYNSPLHF TGTGCCAGCAGTCAAGGACAGGGTTCTTATAATTCACCCCTCCACTTT
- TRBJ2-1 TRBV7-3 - CASSPRLTTYNEQFF TGTGCCAGCAGCCCCAGGCTCACAACCTACAATGAGCAGTTCTTC
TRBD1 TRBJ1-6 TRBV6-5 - CASQQTGTGNSPLHF TGTGCCAGCCAACAGACCGGGACAGGGAATTCACCCCTCCACTTT
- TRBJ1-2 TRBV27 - CASSRGGNYGYTF TGTGCCAGCTCCAGGGGCGGTAACTATGGCTACACCTTC
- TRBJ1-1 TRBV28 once CASRRTAVLYTEAFF TGTGCCAGCAGACGGACAGCAGTCCTGTACACTGAAGCTTTCTTT
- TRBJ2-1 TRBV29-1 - CSVEDHLGGYYNEQFF TGCAGCGTTGAAGATCATTTAGGGGGATACTACAATGAGCAGTTCTTC
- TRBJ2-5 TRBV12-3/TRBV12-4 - CASSGQQETQYF TGTGCCAGCAGCGGACAACAAGAGACCCAGTACTTC
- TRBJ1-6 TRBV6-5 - CASSMTDNSPLHF TGTGCCAGCAGTATGACAGATAATTCACCCCTCCACTTT
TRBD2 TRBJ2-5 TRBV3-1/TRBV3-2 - CASRPSGQETQYF TGTGCCAGCAGACCTAGCGGACAAGAGACCCAGTACTTC
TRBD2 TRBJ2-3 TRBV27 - CASSFIGGADTQYF TGTGCCAGCAGTTTTATCGGGGGGGCAGATACGCAGTATTTT
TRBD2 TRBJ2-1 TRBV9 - CASSPGTKYNEQFF TGTGCCAGCAGCCCCGGGACTAAATACAATGAGCAGTTCTTC
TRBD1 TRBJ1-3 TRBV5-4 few CASSLGQGRNTIYF TGTGCCAGCAGCTTGGGACAGGGGCGAAACACCATATATTTT
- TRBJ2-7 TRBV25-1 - CASSLGNYEQYF TGTGCCAGCAGTCTAGGAAACTACGAGCAGTACTTC
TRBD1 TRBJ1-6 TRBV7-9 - CASSAGQDNSPLHF TGTGCCAGCAGCGCCGGACAGGATAATTCACCCCTCCACTTT
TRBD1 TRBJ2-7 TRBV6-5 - CASSLTGTYEQYF TGTGCCAGCAGCCTGACAGGGACCTACGAGCAGTACTTC
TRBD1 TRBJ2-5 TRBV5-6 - CASSLEGQGARHETQYF TGTGCCAGCAGCTTGGAGGGACAGGGGGCGAGACACGAGACCCAGTACTTC
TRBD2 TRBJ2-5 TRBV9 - CASSVGPVNSGTLQETQYF TGTGCCAGCAGCGTAGGCCCCGTTAATAGCGGGACCCTCCAAGAGACCCAGTACTTC
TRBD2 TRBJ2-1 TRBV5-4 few CASSSDTSGLNEQFF TGTGCCAGCAGCTCAGATACTAGCGGGTTGAATGAGCAGTTCTTC